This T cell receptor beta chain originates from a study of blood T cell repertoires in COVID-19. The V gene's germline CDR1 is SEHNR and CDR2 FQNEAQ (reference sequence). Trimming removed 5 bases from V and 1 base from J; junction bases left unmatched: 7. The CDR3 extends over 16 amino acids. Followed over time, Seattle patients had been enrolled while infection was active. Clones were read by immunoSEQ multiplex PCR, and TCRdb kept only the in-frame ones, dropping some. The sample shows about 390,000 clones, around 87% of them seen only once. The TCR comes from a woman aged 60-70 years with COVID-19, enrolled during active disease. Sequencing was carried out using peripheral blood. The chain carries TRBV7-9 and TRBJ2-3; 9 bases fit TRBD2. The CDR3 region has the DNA TGTGCCAGCAGCCACTTAGCGGGGGTCGGCACAGATACGCAGTATTTT. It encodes CASSHLAGVGTDTQYF.